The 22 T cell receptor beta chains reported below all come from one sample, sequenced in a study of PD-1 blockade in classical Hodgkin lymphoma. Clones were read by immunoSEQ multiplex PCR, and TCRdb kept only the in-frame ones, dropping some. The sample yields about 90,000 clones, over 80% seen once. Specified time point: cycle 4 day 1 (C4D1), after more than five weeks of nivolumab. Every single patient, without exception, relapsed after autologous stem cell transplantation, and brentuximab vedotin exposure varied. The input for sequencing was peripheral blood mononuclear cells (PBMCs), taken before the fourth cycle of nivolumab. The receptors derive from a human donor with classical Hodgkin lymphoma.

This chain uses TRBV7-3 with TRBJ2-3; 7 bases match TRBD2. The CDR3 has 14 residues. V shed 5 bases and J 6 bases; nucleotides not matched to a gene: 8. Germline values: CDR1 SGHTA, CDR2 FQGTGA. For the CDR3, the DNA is TGTGCCAGCAGCCCACGCCCTAGCGGTGATACGCAGTATTTT. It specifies CASSPRPSGDTQYF.

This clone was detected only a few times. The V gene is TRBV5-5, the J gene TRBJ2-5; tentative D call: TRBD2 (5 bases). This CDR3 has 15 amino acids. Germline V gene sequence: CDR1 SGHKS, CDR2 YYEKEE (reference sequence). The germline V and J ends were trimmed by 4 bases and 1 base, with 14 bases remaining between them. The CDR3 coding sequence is TGTGCCAGCAGCCAAGGGCCGGGGATCCAAGAGACCCAGTACTTC. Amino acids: CASSQGPGIQETQYF.

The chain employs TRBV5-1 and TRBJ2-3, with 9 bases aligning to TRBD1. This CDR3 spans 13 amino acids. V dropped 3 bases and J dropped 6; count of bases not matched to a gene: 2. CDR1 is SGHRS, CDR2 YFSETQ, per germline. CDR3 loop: CASSWDRDDTQYF. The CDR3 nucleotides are TGCGCCAGCAGCTGGGACAGGGACGATACGCAGTATTTT.

CDR3 nucleotide sequence: TGTGCCAGCAGCTTGGACGGGGGGACGGGCGGGGAGCTGTTTTTT. Its protein product is CASSLDGGTGGELFF. V is TRBV5-4 and J is TRBJ2-2, with 7 positions matching TRBD2. Per the germline V gene, CDR1 is SGHNT and CDR2 is YYREEE (reference sequence). CDR3 length equals 15 residues. V was pared by 0 bases and J by 7 bases, with 6 bases of the junction left unmatched.

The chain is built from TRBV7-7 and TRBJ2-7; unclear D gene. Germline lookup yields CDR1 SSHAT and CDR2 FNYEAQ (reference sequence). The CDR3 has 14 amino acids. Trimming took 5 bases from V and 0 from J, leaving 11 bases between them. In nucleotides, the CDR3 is TGTGCCAGCAGCCTAGACTCATACTCCTACGAGCAGTACTTC. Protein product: CASSLDSYSYEQYF.

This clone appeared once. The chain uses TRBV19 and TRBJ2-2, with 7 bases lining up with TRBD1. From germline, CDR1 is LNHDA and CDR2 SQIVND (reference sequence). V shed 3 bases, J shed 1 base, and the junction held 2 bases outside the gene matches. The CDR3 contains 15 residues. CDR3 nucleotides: TGTGCCAGTAGTATGGGACAGATGAACACCGGGGAGCTGTTTTTT. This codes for CASSMGQMNTGELFF.

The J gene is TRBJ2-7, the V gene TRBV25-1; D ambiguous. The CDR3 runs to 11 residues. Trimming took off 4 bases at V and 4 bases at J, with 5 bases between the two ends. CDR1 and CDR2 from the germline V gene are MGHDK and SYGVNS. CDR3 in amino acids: CASSGLYEQYF. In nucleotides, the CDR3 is TGTGCCAGCAGTGGTTTGTACGAGCAGTACTTC.

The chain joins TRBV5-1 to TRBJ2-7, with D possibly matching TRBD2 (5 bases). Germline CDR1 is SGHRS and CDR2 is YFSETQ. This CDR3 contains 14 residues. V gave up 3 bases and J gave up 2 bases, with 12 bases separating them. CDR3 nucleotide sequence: TGCGCCAGCAGCTATGGACTGGAACCCTACGAGCAGTACTTC. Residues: CASSYGLEPYEQYF. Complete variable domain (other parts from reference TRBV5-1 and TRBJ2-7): KAGVTQTPRYLIKTRGQQVTLSCSPISGHRSVSWYQQTPGQGLQFLFEYFSETQRNKGNFPGRFSGRQFSNSRSEMNVSTLELGDSALYLCASSYGLEPYEQYFGPGTRLTVT.

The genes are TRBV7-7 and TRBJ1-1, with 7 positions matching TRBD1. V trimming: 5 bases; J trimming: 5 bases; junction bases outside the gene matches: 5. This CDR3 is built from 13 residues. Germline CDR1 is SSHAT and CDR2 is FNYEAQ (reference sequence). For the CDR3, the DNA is TGTGCCAGCAGCCGACGACAGGGAACTGAAGCTTTCTTT. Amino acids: CASSRRQGTEAFF. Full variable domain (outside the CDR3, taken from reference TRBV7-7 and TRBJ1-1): GAGVSQSPRYKVTKRGQDVTLRCDPISSHATLYWYQQALGQGPEFLTYFNYEAQPDKSGLPSDRFSAERPEGSISTLTIQRTEQRDSAMYRCASSRRQGTEAFFGQGTRLTVV.

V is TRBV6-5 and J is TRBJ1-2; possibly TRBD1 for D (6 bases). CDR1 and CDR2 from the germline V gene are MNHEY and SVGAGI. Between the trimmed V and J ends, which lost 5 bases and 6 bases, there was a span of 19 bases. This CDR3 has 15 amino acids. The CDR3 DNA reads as TGTGCCAGCAGTAGGAGGAACAGGGAAATGAATGGCTACACCTTC. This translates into CASSRRNREMNGYTF.

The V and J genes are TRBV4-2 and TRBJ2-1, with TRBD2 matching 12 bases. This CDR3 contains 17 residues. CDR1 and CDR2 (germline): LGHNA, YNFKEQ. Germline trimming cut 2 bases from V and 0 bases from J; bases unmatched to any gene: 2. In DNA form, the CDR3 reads TGTGCCAGCAGCCAAAAGACTAGCGGGAGCTCCTACAATGAGCAGTTCTTC. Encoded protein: CASSQKTSGSSYNEQFF.

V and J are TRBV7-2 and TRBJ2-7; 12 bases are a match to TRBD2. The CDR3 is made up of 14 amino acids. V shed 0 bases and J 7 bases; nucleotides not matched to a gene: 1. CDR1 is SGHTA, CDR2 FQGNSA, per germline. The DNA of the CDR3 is TGTGCCAGCAGCTTAGCCGGACTAGCGGGGGAGCAGTACTTC. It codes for CASSLAGLAGEQYF.

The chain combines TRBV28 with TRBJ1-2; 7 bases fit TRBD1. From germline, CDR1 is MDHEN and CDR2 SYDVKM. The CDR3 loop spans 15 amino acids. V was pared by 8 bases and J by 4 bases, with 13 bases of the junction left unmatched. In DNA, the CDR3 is TGTGCCAGCGTCCTGGGGGCAGGGGGGTTCTATGGCTACACCTTC. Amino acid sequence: CASVLGAGGFYGYTF.

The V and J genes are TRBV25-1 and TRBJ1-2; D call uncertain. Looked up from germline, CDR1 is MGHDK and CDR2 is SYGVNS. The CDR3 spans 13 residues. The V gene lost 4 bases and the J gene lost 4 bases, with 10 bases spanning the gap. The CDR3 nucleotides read TGTGCCAGCAGTGGGTATGGCCCCTATGGCTACACCTTC. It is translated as CASSGYGPYGYTF.

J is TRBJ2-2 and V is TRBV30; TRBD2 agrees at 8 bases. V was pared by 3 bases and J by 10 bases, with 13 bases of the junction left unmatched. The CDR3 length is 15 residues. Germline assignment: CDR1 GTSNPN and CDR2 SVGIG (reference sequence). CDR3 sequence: CAWRLPWSGSLELFF. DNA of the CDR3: TGTGCCTGGAGGCTCCCGTGGAGCGGGAGTTTGGAGCTGTTTTTT.

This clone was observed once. The CDR3: CASSSGGTGNEQFF. DNA for the CDR3: TGTGCCAGCAGTTCGGGTGGGACGGGCAATGAGCAGTTCTTC. The gene calls are TRBV27 and TRBJ2-1; the D call may be TRBD1 or TRBD2 (5 bases each). Germline lookup yields CDR1 MNHEY and CDR2 SMNVEV (reference sequence). The V gene lost 4 bases and the J gene lost 6 bases, with 13 bases spanning the gap. The CDR3 contains 14 residues.

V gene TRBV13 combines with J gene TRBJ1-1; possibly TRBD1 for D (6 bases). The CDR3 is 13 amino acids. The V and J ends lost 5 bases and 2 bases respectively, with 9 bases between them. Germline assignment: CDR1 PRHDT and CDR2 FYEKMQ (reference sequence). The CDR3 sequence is CASSPQGNTEAFF. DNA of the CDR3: TGTGCCAGCAGCCCACAGGGAAACACTGAAGCTTTCTTT. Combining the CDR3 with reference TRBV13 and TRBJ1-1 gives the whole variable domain AAGVIQSPRHLIKEKRETATLKCYPIPRHDTVYWYQQGPGQDPQFLISFYEKMQSDKGSIPDRFSAQQFSDYHSELNMSSLELGDSALYFCASSPQGNTEAFFGQGTRLTVV.

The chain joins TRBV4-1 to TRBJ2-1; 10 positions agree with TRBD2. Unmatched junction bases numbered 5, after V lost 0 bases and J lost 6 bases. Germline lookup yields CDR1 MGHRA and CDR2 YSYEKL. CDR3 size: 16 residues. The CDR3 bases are TGCGCCAGCAGCCAAGAGGTAGCGGGAGGTCTCAATGAGCAGTTCTTC. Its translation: CASSQEVAGGLNEQFF.

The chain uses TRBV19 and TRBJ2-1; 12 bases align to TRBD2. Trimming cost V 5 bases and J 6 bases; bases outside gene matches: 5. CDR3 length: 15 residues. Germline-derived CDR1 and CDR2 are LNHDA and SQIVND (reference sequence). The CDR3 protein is CASSALAGGLNEQFF. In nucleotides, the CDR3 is TGTGCCAGTAGTGCCCTAGCGGGAGGGCTCAATGAGCAGTTCTTC.

CDR3 protein: CASSQPGSVGEKLFF. The CDR3 DNA follows: TGTGCCAGCAGTCAGCCGGGCTCCGTTGGAGAAAAACTGTTTTTT. The chain recombines TRBV28 with TRBJ1-4; D call uncertain. Trimming stripped 5 bases from V and 8 bases from J, with 18 bases between. The germline CDR1 and CDR2 sequences are MDHEN and SYDVKM. The CDR3 contains 15 residues.

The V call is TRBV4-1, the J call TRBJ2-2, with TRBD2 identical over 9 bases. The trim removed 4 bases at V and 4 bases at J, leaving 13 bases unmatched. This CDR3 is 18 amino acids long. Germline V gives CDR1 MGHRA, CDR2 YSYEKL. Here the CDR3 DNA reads TGCGCCAGCAGCCGGGGAGGTAGCGGGAGCTGGAGCACCGGGGAGCTGTTTTTT. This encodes CASSRGGSGSWSTGELFF.

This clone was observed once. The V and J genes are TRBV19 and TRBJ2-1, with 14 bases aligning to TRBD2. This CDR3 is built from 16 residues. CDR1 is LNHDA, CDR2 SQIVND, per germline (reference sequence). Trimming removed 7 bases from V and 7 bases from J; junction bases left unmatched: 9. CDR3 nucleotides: TGTGCCAGTACCCCCCCGGGACTAGCGGGAGAGAATGAGCAGTTCTTC. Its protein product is CASTPPGLAGENEQFF.